This TCR beta chain was identified during a study of T cells expressing NK-cell markers. Study observations and caveats: The same clonotypes also predominated in the CD3+CD56-NKG2C+ fraction of a handful of donors. Clarity on HCMV specificity was lacking for the expanded NKG2C+ T cell clones.

Details on this clonotype: Its target is unknown.

Reprocessing the 5' RACE reads, TCRdb reports a single entry for every CDR3 protein and omits DNA. In total, the table holds 550,000 to 600,000 distinct CDR3 sequences. The germline gives CDR1 SGHVS, CDR2 FQNEAQ. The CDR3 totals 15 residues. Sequences were obtained from blood T cells: a sorted CD56 or NKG2C T cell subset, CD4+ or CD8+ T cells, or bulk PBMC T cells (not recorded which). The chain links TRBV7-8 to TRBJ2-1; TCRdb gives TRBD1 as the D gene, but with no DNA this cannot be confirmed. The receptor's source is a man between 18 and 35 years old in good health. CDR3 region: CASTADRRSYNEQFF.